The following is a TCR beta chain sequence with its context. A single record per CDR3 protein comes from TCRdb applying MiXCR to the reads. Among almost 300,000 distinct CDR3 sequences listed, roughly a tenth were seen once. The source of the sample is a study of T cell repertoires in cytomegalovirus infection. Trimming shortened V by 4 bases and J by 7 bases, and 13 bases separated the two germline ends. CDR3 length equals 12 residues. Germline CDR1 reads DFQATT; CDR2 reads SNEGSKA (reference sequence). The chain combines TRBV20-1 with TRBJ1-2; D may be TRBD1 (5 bases). The material sequenced was PBMCs. The TCR sequence derives from a human donor in good health (CMV status not recorded). Some clones in this sample may be carry-over from other donors' samples. This CDR3 is CSATNGGGGYTF. CDR3 nucleotide sequence: TGCAGTGCTACCAACGGGGGGGGTGGCTACACCTTC.